This passage covers 31 T cell receptor beta chains from one sample sequenced in a study of control samples from healthy donors and cancer patients. The data were produced by immunoSEQ multiplex PCR, yet TCRdb's version contains in-frame clones alone and is incomplete. The table has about 170,000 clones, 75% to 95% seen once; the top ten hold around 1.5%. The specimen sequenced was blood. These receptors originate from a woman younger than 45 in good health.

This chain links TRBV3-1 (or the pseudogene TRBV3-2) with TRBJ1-1; D is perhaps TRBD1 (5 bases). Germline values: CDR1 LGHDT, CDR2 YNNKEL (reference sequence). With 4 bases removed from V and 0 bases from J, the gap between germline ends came to 9 bases. This CDR3 is 14 amino acids long. CDR3 coding DNA: TGTGCCAGCAGCCTAGAGGGGCTGAACACTGAAGCTTTCTTT. Amino acids: CASSLEGLNTEAFF.

The chain has TRBV19 and TRBJ2-3; 7 nucleotides match TRBD1. Germline assignment: CDR1 LNHDA and CDR2 SQIVND (reference sequence). The CDR3 extends over 13 amino acids. With V trimmed by 5 bases and J by 6 bases, 5 bases remained unmatched. CDR3: CASSPYRGDTQYF. DNA for the CDR3: TGTGCCAGTAGTCCGTACAGGGGTGATACGCAGTATTTT.

CDR3 sequence: CASRTGLAGGTSTDTQYF. The DNA for the CDR3 is TGTGCCAGCAGAACCGGACTAGCGGGGGGGACTAGCACAGATACGCAGTATTTT. The V call is TRBV28, the J call TRBJ2-3; TRBD2 aligns across 15 bases. Per the germline V gene, CDR1 is MDHEN and CDR2 is SYDVKM. The V and J ends lost 6 bases and 0 bases, in that order; junction bases with no gene match: 7. This CDR3 region has 18 residues.

The chain is built from TRBV5-6 and TRBJ1-3, with 9 positions matching TRBD1. This CDR3 has 17 residues. The ends lost 2 bases at V and 2 bases at J; junction bases unmatched: 8. Germline CDR1 SGHDT, CDR2 YYEEEE. CDR3 protein: CASSFPGQGRAGNTIYF. The CDR3 coding sequence is TGTGCCAGCAGCTTCCCGGGACAGGGCCGGGCTGGAAACACCATATATTTT.

Worth noting for this clone: At the DNA level, this CDR3 is encoded by other sequences in the same sample as well. The DNA of the CDR3 is TGTGCTAGTGGTTTAGCGGGAGGGGGAGATACGCAGTATTTT. Translation: CASGLAGGGDTQYF. The gene calls are TRBV12-5 and TRBJ2-3; 10 bases are shared with TRBD2. The CDR3 runs to 14 residues. J lost 5 bases, V lost 3 bases, and 2 bases had no gene match. From germline, CDR1 is LGHNT and CDR2 FRNRAP.

A few counts support this clone. The genes are TRBV24-1 and TRBJ1-1, with no clear D. CDR3 length: 13 residues. The V gene's germline CDR1 is KGHDR and CDR2 SFDVKD. Trimming stripped 1 base from V and 1 base from J, with 3 bases between. DNA for the CDR3: TGTGCCACCAGTGATTTCGGGAACACTGAAGCTTTCTTT. Translation gives CATSDFGNTEAFF.

The V gene is TRBV3-1 (or the pseudogene TRBV3-2), the J gene TRBJ1-2; possibly TRBD1 for D (5 bases). Trimming took 4 bases from V and 2 from J, leaving 14 bases between them. The CDR3 extends over 15 amino acids. Germline CDR1 is LGHDT and CDR2 is YNNKEL (reference sequence). CDR3 region: CASSRNTGRNYGYTF. CDR3 sequence (DNA): TGTGCCAGCAGCCGCAACACGGGACGGAACTATGGCTACACCTTC.

This clone was counted once. Written as DNA, the CDR3 is TGCGCCAGCAGCCGGGACAGCGATAGCAATCAGCCCCAGCATTTT. It is translated as CASSRDSDSNQPQHF. The chain combines TRBV5-1 with TRBJ1-5, with 7 bases fitting TRBD1. V gave up 4 bases and J gave up 0 bases; unmatched junction bases: 4. This CDR3 contains 15 residues. Germline V gene sequence: CDR1 SGHRS, CDR2 YFSETQ.

V is TRBV21-1 and J is TRBJ1-5. TRBV21-1 is marked as a pseudogene. The CDR3 has 15 amino acids. The CDR3 DNA sequence: TGTGCCAGCAGCAAATCAGGACTTAGCAATCAGCCCCAGCATTTT. As protein: CASSKSGLSNQPQHF.

The chain employs TRBV6-5 and TRBJ2-1, with a weak D call TRBD1 (5 bases). Germline values: CDR1 MNHEY, CDR2 SVGAGI. Trimming took 2 bases from V and 0 from J, leaving 11 bases between them. CDR3 length: 16 amino acids. The CDR3 DNA reads as TGTGCCAGCAGTTACAACAGGCCTAGCTCCTACAATGAGCAGTTCTTC. Protein product: CASSYNRPSSYNEQFF.

The chain employs TRBV7-3 and TRBJ1-4; possible D gene TRBD1, 6 bases. This CDR3 is built from 14 residues. Trimming took off 0 bases at V and 7 bases at J, with 9 bases between the two ends. Germline-derived CDR1 and CDR2 are SGHTA and FQGTGA. The CDR3: CASSLTGTPEKLFF. The CDR3 DNA reads as TGTGCCAGCAGCTTAACCGGGACACCTGAAAAACTGTTTTTT. Full variable domain (missing parts from reference TRBV7-3 and TRBJ1-4): GAGVSQTPSNKVTEKGKYVELRCDPISGHTALYWYRQSLGQGPEFLIYFQGTGAADDSGLPNDRFFAVRPEGSVSTLKIQRTERGDSAVYLCASSLTGTPEKLFFGSGTQLSVL.

The rearrangement joins TRBV7-3 to TRBJ1-1; 10 bases are a match to TRBD1. Germline values: CDR1 SGHTA, CDR2 FQGTGA. This CDR3 comprises 14 residues. Germline trimming cut 2 bases from V and 3 bases from J; bases unmatched to any gene: 0. The CDR3 region is CASSLDRGHTEAFF. The DNA of the CDR3 is TGTGCCAGCAGCTTAGACAGGGGGCACACTGAAGCTTTCTTT.

This chain connects TRBV6-5 to TRBJ1-2; D not resolved. The germline V and J ends were trimmed by 1 base and 6 bases, with 0 bases remaining between them. The CDR3 runs 10 residues. In germline, CDR1 is MNHEY, CDR2 SVGAGI. CDR3 DNA sequence: TGTGCCAGCAGTTACTATGGCTACACCTTC. It yields the protein CASSYYGYTF.

The genes are TRBV6-5 and TRBJ1-6; TRBD1 aligns across 10 bases. V shed 2 bases, J shed 9 bases, and the junction held 1 base outside the gene matches. The CDR3 extends over 14 amino acids. Per the germline V gene, CDR1 is MNHEY and CDR2 is SVGAGI. This chain's CDR3 is CASSYGQGGSPLHF. The CDR3 DNA reads as TGTGCCAGCAGTTACGGACAGGGGGGTTCACCCCTCCACTTT.

This chain connects TRBV5-1 to TRBJ2-2; D remains ambiguous. The germline CDR1 and CDR2 sequences are SGHRS and YFSETQ. Trimming left V 1 base short and J 8 bases short, with 6 bases between. CDR3 length equals 12 residues. CDR3 sequence: CASSLKAGELFF. Here the CDR3 DNA reads TGCGCCAGCAGCTTGAAAGCGGGGGAGCTGTTTTTT.

The CDR3, as DNA: TGTGCCAGCTCACAGGGACAGGGGGCTACGGAGACCCAGTACTTC. This gives the protein CASSQGQGATETQYF. This rearrangement joins TRBV18 to TRBJ2-5, with TRBD1 matching 12 bases. The germline V gene has CDR1 KGHSH and CDR2 LQKENI. The junction had 5 bases not matched to a gene; V was cut back by 4 bases and J by 5 bases. This CDR3 is 15 amino acids long.

The chain recombines TRBV7-2 with TRBJ1-4; no firm D call. CDR3 size: 13 residues. Germline assignment: CDR1 SGHTA and CDR2 FQGNSA. V lost 1 base, J lost 5 bases, and 5 bases lay in between. CDR3 bases: TGTGCCAGCAGCTTAGGACGGAATGAAAAACTGTTTTTT. Translated: CASSLGRNEKLFF.

This chain connects TRBV24-1 to TRBJ2-2; 8 nucleotides match TRBD1. Germline CDR1 reads KGHDR; CDR2 reads SFDVKD. The ends lost 5 bases at V and 9 bases at J; junction bases unmatched: 10. CDR3 length: 15 amino acids. The CDR3: CATSGITGGKRELFF. The CDR3 region has the DNA TGTGCCACCAGTGGTATTACAGGGGGGAAGCGGGAGCTGTTTTTT.

V is TRBV7-9 and J is TRBJ1-2, with D possibly TRBD1 on 5 matching bases. V lost 0 bases to trimming and J lost 8 bases, with 10 bases between them. This CDR3 spans 13 amino acids. Germline assignment: CDR1 SEHNR and CDR2 FQNEAQ (reference sequence). In DNA, the CDR3 is TGTGCCAGCAGCTTAGCGCAGGGAGGAGGCTACACCTTC. Protein sequence: CASSLAQGGGYTF. Full variable domain (remainder filled in from reference TRBV7-9 and TRBJ1-2): DTGVSQNPRHKITKRGQNVTFRCDPISEHNRLYWYRQTLGQGPEFLTYFQNEAQLEKSRLLSDRFSAERPKGSFSTLEIQRTEQGDSAMYLCASSLAQGGGYTFGSGTRLTVV.

The rearrangement joins TRBV7-8 to TRBJ2-2; D uncertain. Germline V CDR1 and CDR2: SGHVS, FQNEAQ. The CDR3 length is 14 residues. Trimming removed 5 bases from V and 3 bases from J, with 10 bases in between. The CDR3 spells CASSPDGYTGELFF. The CDR3 DNA reads as TGTGCCAGCAGCCCGGACGGGTACACCGGGGAGCTGTTTTTT.

The CDR3 bases are TGCGCCAGCAGCCAAGGGAAGGGGTGGAACTATGGCTACACCTTC. This codes for CASSQGKGWNYGYTF. The J gene is TRBJ1-2, the V gene TRBV4-3; a possible D gene is TRBD1 (5 bases). Germline V CDR1 and CDR2: LGHNA, YSLEER. Trimming stripped 1 base from V and 2 bases from J, with 11 bases between. The CDR3 is 15 amino acids.

The chain recombines TRBV30 with TRBJ2-5; D unclear. This CDR3 spans 12 amino acids. The V gene lost 2 bases and the J gene lost 2 bases, with 6 bases spanning the gap. Germline loops: CDR1 GTSNPN, CDR2 SVGIG (reference sequence). For the CDR3, the DNA is TGTGCCTGGAGTCTGCAGCAAGAGACCCAGTACTTC. It yields the protein CAWSLQQETQYF.

To note about this clone: This same CDR3 is encoded by further DNA sequences in the sample. This chain connects TRBV7-9 to TRBJ2-5, with D possibly being TRBD1 or TRBD2 (5 bases each). There are 14 residues in the CDR3. V dropped 5 bases and J dropped 0 bases, with 10 bases sitting between them. Germline CDR1 is SEHNR and CDR2 is FQNEAQ (reference sequence). Here the CDR3 reads CASSPGLYQETQYF. CDR3 nucleotide sequence: TGTGCCAGCAGCCCGGGGCTGTACCAAGAGACCCAGTACTTC.

The J gene is TRBJ1-5, the V gene TRBV19; 8 bases agree with TRBD1. V gave up 3 bases and J gave up 0 bases; unmatched junction bases: 4. This CDR3 spans 16 amino acids. Germline lookup yields CDR1 LNHDA and CDR2 SQIVND (reference sequence). Here the CDR3 reads CASSMRQGYSNQPQHF. The CDR3 DNA follows: TGTGCCAGTAGTATGCGACAGGGGTATAGCAATCAGCCCCAGCATTTT.

The chain is built from TRBV6-5 and TRBJ2-2; TRBD1 aligns across 8 bases. With 6 bases clipped from V and 3 bases from J, the junction kept 3 bases outside the gene matches. The CDR3 has 14 amino acids. The germline gives CDR1 MNHEY, CDR2 SVGAGI. The CDR3 nucleotides are TGTGCCAGCAGAGACAGGGGTGACACCGGGGAGCTGTTTTTT. It encodes CASRDRGDTGELFF.

J is TRBJ1-4 and V is TRBV28, with 9 bases matching TRBD1. V was pared by 5 bases and J by 5 bases, with 6 bases of the junction left unmatched. This CDR3 is 15 amino acids long. Germline V gene sequence: CDR1 MDHEN, CDR2 SYDVKM. CDR3: CASSRRTGENEKLFF. The CDR3, as DNA: TGTGCCAGCAGTCGTCGGACAGGGGAGAATGAAAAACTGTTTTTT.

V usage is TRBV7-2 and J usage is TRBJ2-5; TRBD2 agrees at 9 bases. Germline V gene lookup returns CDR1 SGHTA and CDR2 FQGNSA. The V and J ends lost 5 bases and 5 bases, in that order; junction bases with no gene match: 9. This CDR3 region has 15 residues. The CDR3 is CASSTQRGAGETQYF. DNA of the CDR3: TGTGCCAGCAGCACTCAGCGGGGGGCTGGTGAGACCCAGTACTTC.

CDR3 in amino acids: CASSGTGGDTQYF. For the CDR3, the DNA is TGTGCCAGCTCAGGGACAGGAGGGGATACGCAGTATTTT. The chain links TRBV18 to TRBJ2-3; 8 nucleotides line up with TRBD1. This CDR3 is built from 13 residues. Germline values: CDR1 KGHSH, CDR2 LQKENI. V lost 5 bases to trimming and J lost 6 bases; unmatched junction nucleotides: 4.

In its sample, this clone was seen once. V is TRBV7-3 and J is TRBJ1-6; 8 positions agree with TRBD1. V was pared by 2 bases and J by 7 bases, with 1 base of the junction left unmatched. This CDR3 is 14 amino acids long. Germline CDR1 and CDR2: SGHTA and FQGTGA. The CDR3: CASSLGDRNSPLHF. As DNA, the CDR3 is TGTGCCAGCAGCTTAGGGGACAGGAATTCACCCCTCCACTTT.

The V gene is TRBV5-1, the J gene TRBJ1-2; D perhaps matches TRBD1 (6 bases). Deletions cut 0 bases from V and 4 bases from J, with 10 bases between. The germline CDR1 and CDR2 sequences are SGHRS and YFSETQ. CDR3 length equals 14 residues. CDR3 in amino acids: CASSLERTAYGYTF. The CDR3 DNA is TGCGCCAGCAGCTTGGAACGGACAGCCTATGGCTACACCTTC.

This clone was recorded once. This chain connects TRBV10-3 to TRBJ2-1; the match to TRBD2 covers 11 bases. The CDR3 length is 14 residues. Germline CDR1 ENHRY, CDR2 SYGVKD. The V gene end was trimmed by 7 bases and the J gene end by 6 bases; junction bases not matched to a gene: 5. Here the CDR3 reads CAIMASGGFNEQFF. The CDR3 DNA reads TGTGCCATCATGGCTAGCGGGGGGTTCAATGAGCAGTTCTTC.